This T cell receptor beta chain was profiled in a study of T cells in Graves' hyperthyroidism and ophthalmopathy. Overall study findings and caveats: Peripheral blood also featured most of the thyroid clonotypes expanded above 0.001.

A note on this clonotype: Its target is not known.

Reasons for excluding patients were uncontrolled infection, other autoimmune disease, pregnancy or lactation. CDR1 and CDR2 from the germline V gene are LNHDA and SQIVND (reference sequence). The CDR3 has 14 amino acids. Germline trimming cut 1 base from V and 7 bases from J; bases unmatched to any gene: 4. There were TCR beta CDR3 regions amplified from RNA transcripts. The primer set for the first-round RT-PCR of the TCR CDR3 was HTBI. One entry per CDR3 protein results from TCRdb running MiXCR on the multiplex PCR reads. The sample lists about 380,000 distinct CDR3 sequences, less than 20% occurring once.

Material for sequencing was blood. This chain links TRBV19 with TRBJ1-5; 7 bases fit TRBD1. The clonotype was recovered from a man aged 18 to 30 with Graves' ophthalmopathy. The CDR3, as DNA: TGTGCCAGTAGTATAGCAGGCAGGGGGCAGCCCCAGCATTTT. It translates to CASSIAGRGQPQHF.